This T cell receptor (beta chain) was sequenced for a study of identical twins' blood T cells. Study in general: Roughly 50 million reads came from roughly 12 libraries, six alpha, six beta.

TCRdb called the 5' RACE reads again in MiXCR, with one record for every CDR3 protein. Of roughly 380,000 distinct CDR3 sequences listed, about 28% are singletons. Study-level results: Environmental influences on twin similarity could not be excluded.

Trimming took 7 bases from V and 4 from J, leaving 19 bases between them. Per the germline V gene, CDR1 is DFQATT and CDR2 is SNEGSKA (reference sequence). The CDR3 covers 14 residues. A remark on this clonotype: Its antigen is as yet unknown.

This receptor was taken from a woman aged 18 to 55 in good health. The V gene is TRBV20-1, the J gene TRBJ1-1; D is unclear. The sequenced sample was PBMCs. CDR3 sequence (DNA): TGCAGTGTCCCTCTAGCCCCAGTGGGCACTGAAGCTTTCTTT. Protein: CSVPLAPVGTEAFF.